These 18 T cell receptor beta chains originate from one sample sequenced in a study of molecular identifiers for immune sequencing clone quantification. TCRdb reanalysed the PCR reads using MiXCR and keeps one entry per CDR3 protein. Altogether about 640,000 distinct CDR3 sequences are present, just under 20% being singletons, with the ten largest covering 0.75% to 0.95%. The sequencing input was naive CD8+ T cells from blood, with Jurkat cell RNA spiked in. Described subset: FACS-sorted CD8+CD4-CCR7+CD45RA+ naive T cells. Every receptor here comes from a human donor in good health. Some libraries in this study had Jurkat cell RNA spiked in.

Comments on this clonotype: A much bigger clone sits one base away, suggesting this may be a read error. The chain couples TRBV6-2 or TRBV6-3 to TRBJ2-7; unclear D gene. Germline CDR1 is MNHEY and CDR2 is SVGEGT. This CDR3 region has 14 residues. CDR3 coding DNA: TGTGCCAGCGGTTACACCCGTATGGAAGGGAAGCAGTACTTC. It codes for CASGYTRMEGKQYF.

This clonotype was counted ten times or more. The chain uses TRBV28 and TRBJ2-7, with 9 bases fitting TRBD2. CDR1 is MDHEN and CDR2 is SYDVKM in the germline V gene. The ends lost 6 bases at V and 0 bases at J; junction bases unmatched: 12. The CDR3 loop spans 17 amino acids. This chain's CDR3 is CASSYISGTSSSYEQYF. In nucleotides, the CDR3 is TGTGCCAGCAGCTACATTTCCGGGACTAGCAGCTCCTACGAGCAGTACTTC.

This clonotype appeared many times. V gene TRBV4-3 combines with J gene TRBJ2-7; the D gene is possibly TRBD2 (5 bases). The germline gives CDR1 LGHNA, CDR2 YSLEER. The V end was cut by 5 bases, the J end by 1 base, with 9 bases between. The CDR3 consists of 13 residues. CDR3 bases: TGCGCCAGCAGCTGGACTGCTTCCTACGAGCAGTACTTC. Translation gives CASSWTASYEQYF.

As regards this clonotype: At one end, the junction sequence differs from germline, possibly due to a read error. This rearrangement joins TRBV2 to TRBJ1-2, with D unclear. Germline V lookup: CDR1 SNHLY, CDR2 FYNNEI. The CDR3 is 13 residues long. The CDR3 spells CASNEIGNRGYTF. The CDR3 DNA reads TGTGCCAGCAATGAAATAGGGAATCGTGGCTACACCTTC.

This clonotype was counted only a few times. The rearrangement uses TRBV27 and TRBJ2-1; tentatively, D is TRBD2 (5 bases). Trimming cost V 3 bases and J 4 bases, with 13 bases left between them. The V gene's germline CDR1 is MNHEY and CDR2 SMNVEV (reference sequence). This CDR3 has 15 residues. The CDR3 here is CASSFRGSPYNEQFF. The CDR3 nucleotides read TGTGCCAGCAGTTTTCGAGGGAGCCCTTACAATGAGCAGTTCTTC.

Note on this clonotype: A much more abundant neighbour one base away suggests this may be a read error. The CDR3 region is CASGEYTSGDNEQFF. As DNA, the CDR3 is TGTGCCAGCGGTGAATACACTAGCGGAGACAATGAGCAGTTCTTC. The rearrangement uses TRBV25-1 and TRBJ2-1; 8 bases align to TRBD2. The germline V gene has CDR1 MGHDK and CDR2 SYGVNS. This CDR3 has 15 amino acids.

This clonotype showed up many times. The chain is built from TRBV18 and TRBJ2-7; D may be TRBD1 or TRBD2 (5 bases each). Trimming pared 8 bases from V and 4 bases from J, leaving 18 bases between. Germline CDR1 is KGHSH and CDR2 is LQKENI. There are 14 residues in the CDR3. The CDR3 sequence is CASATGTDFYEQYF. The CDR3, as DNA: TGTGCCAGCGCCACCGGGACGGATTTTTACGAGCAGTACTTC.

In regard to this clonotype: A single base separates this from a much larger clone, so it may be a read error. V and J are TRBV9 and TRBJ1-4; 7 nucleotides agree with TRBD1. Germline V gene data show CDR1 as SGDLS and CDR2 as YYNGEE. The CDR3 loop spans 14 amino acids. CDR3 DNA: TGTGCCAGCAGCACAGGGGACCCCAATGGAAAACTGTTTTTT. It specifies CASSTGDPNGKLFF. Using reference TRBV9 and TRBJ1-4 for the parts outside the CDR3, the full variable domain is DSGVTQTPKHLITATGQRVTLRCSPRSGDLSVYWYQQSLDQGLQFLIQYYNGEERAKGNILERFSAQQFPDLHSELNLSSLELGDSALYFCASSTGDPNGKLFFGSGTQLSVL.

This clonotype was picked up many times. The genes are TRBV7-6 and TRBJ1-1; D is perhaps TRBD1 (6 bases). Trimming took 1 base from V and 3 from J, leaving 18 bases between them. The germline V gene encodes CDR1 SGHVS and CDR2 FNYEAQ. This CDR3 comprises 17 residues. This CDR3 reads CASSLDVGGRGYTEAFF. CDR3 nucleotides: TGTGCCAGCAGCTTAGACGTGGGGGGGCGGGGATACACTGAAGCTTTCTTT.

The V call is TRBV19, the J call TRBJ2-1; 7 nucleotides line up with TRBD2. Germline CDR1 is LNHDA and CDR2 is SQIVND (reference sequence). The length of the CDR3 is 16 residues. With V trimmed by 8 bases and J by 1 base, 11 bases remained unmatched. The chain's CDR3 is CASGIGGRGSYNEQFF. CDR3 nucleotides: TGTGCCAGTGGGATCGGCGGGAGAGGTTCCTACAATGAGCAGTTCTTC.

In this sample, this clonotype turned up many times. The CDR3 bases are TGTGCCAGCAGAATCCGGGACCGCCCGTCCTACGAGCAGTACTTC. Translation: CASRIRDRPSYEQYF. The rearrangement joins TRBV11-2 to TRBJ2-7; either TRBD1 or TRBD2 may fit D (5 bases each). Deletions cut 6 bases from V and 1 base from J, with 16 bases between. Germline V gene data show CDR1 as SGHAT and CDR2 as FQNNGV. The CDR3 covers 15 residues.

This clonotype was detected a few times. The rearrangement uses TRBV14 and TRBJ2-1, with TRBD1 matching over 10 bases. V gave up 3 bases and J gave up 7 bases; unmatched junction bases: 12. This CDR3 comprises 17 residues. Germline V gene lookup returns CDR1 SGHDN and CDR2 FVKESK. The CDR3 nucleotides are TGTGCCAGCAGCCAGCCCATGGACAGGGGGTTAATAAATGAGCAGTTCTTC. Translating it yields CASSQPMDRGLINEQFF.

A word on this clonotype: One junction end disagrees with the germline gene, perhaps due to a read error. V usage is TRBV5-3 and J usage is TRBJ2-7; 9 bases match TRBD1. TRBV5-3 falls under the ORF class, with uncertain function. There are 16 residues in the CDR3. The CDR3 loop reads CASSLADRGYSYEQYF. DNA for the CDR3: TGTGCCAGCAGCTTGGCCGACAGGGGGTATTCCTACGAGCAGTACTTC.

This clonotype has ten or more counts. The chain employs TRBV30 and TRBJ2-1; D is unresolved. This CDR3 spans 12 amino acids. Germline CDR1 reads GTSNPN; CDR2 reads SVGIG (reference sequence). The V gene lost 2 bases and the J gene lost 6 bases, with 8 bases spanning the gap. The CDR3 nucleotides read TGTGCCTGGAGTTCGGACCGCAATGAGCAGTTCTTC. Protein sequence: CAWSSDRNEQFF.

The chain recombines TRBV9 with TRBJ1-2; possibly TRBD1 for D (5 bases). The CDR3 consists of 13 residues. CDR1 and CDR2 from the germline V gene are SGDLS and YYNGEE. V lost 3 bases to trimming and J lost 8 bases, with 14 bases between them. CDR3 in amino acids: CASSEAGSQGYTF. The CDR3, as DNA: TGTGCCAGCAGCGAGGCAGGGTCTCAAGGCTACACCTTC.

The chain uses TRBV2 and TRBJ2-5, with a possible D match to TRBD2 (5 bases). The CDR3 has 15 residues. Trimming cost V 7 bases and J 2 bases, with 17 bases left between them. Germline loops: CDR1 SNHLY, CDR2 FYNNEI. CDR3: CASIVLEGDQETQYF. CDR3 nucleotide sequence: TGTGCCAGCATCGTCCTAGAGGGAGATCAAGAGACCCAGTACTTC.

Only a few counts were recorded for this clonotype. The J gene is TRBJ1-6, the V gene TRBV5-5, with no clear D. CDR3 length: 15 amino acids. The germline CDR1 and CDR2 sequences are SGHKS and YYEKEE (reference sequence). Between the trimmed V and J ends, which lost 4 bases and 6 bases, there was a span of 14 bases. CDR3 protein: CASSPYGVPNSPLHF. The CDR3 DNA follows: TGTGCCAGCAGCCCATATGGGGTCCCTAATTCACCCCTCCACTTT.

In this sample, this clonotype turned up many times. The rearrangement links TRBV21-1 to TRBJ2-6; the table's D call, TRBD1, has no DNA check behind it. TRBV21-1 is labeled a pseudogene. CDR3 size: 20 residues. The CDR3 nucleotides are TGTGCCAGCAGCAAAATTAGTACGGGCAGGGGGTATTCTGGGGCCAACGTCCTGACTTTC. Translating it yields CASSKISTGRGYSGANVLTF.